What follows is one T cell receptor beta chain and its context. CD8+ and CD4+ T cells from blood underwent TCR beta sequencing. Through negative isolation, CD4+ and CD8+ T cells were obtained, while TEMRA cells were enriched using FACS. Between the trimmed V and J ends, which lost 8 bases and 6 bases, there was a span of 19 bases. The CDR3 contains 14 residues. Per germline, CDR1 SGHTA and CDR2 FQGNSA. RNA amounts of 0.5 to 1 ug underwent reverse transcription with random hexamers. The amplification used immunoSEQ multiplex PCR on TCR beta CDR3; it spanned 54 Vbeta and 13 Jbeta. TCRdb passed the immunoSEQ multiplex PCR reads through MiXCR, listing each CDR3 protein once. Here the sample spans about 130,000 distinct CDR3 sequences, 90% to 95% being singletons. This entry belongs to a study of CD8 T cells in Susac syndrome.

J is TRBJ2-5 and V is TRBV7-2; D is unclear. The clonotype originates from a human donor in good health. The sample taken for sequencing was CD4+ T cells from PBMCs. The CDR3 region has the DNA TGTGCCAGCGAGGTGGGCGAGTGGGCCAAGACCCAGTACTTC. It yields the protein CASEVGEWAKTQYF.